A selection of T cell receptor beta chains follows, all from one sample in a study of T cell responses to AZD1222 COVID-19 vaccine. Assay: immunoSEQ multiplex PCR; the TCRdb copy retains only in-frame clones and omits some. Among about 110,000 clones listed, approximately 90% were seen once. This specimen was peripheral blood, taken on day 0 of AZD1222 vaccination. The receptors shown here come from an adult in good health. The CDR3 runs from the conserved cysteine through the conserved F or W. The D gene is left open where the match is weak. Part of the rows lack a size; the others show once, few, many or a class for expanded clones.

d_gene,abundance,j_gene,v_gene,CDR3aa,CDR3nt
.,.,TRBJ2-7,TRBV5-1,CASSPSPDVYEQYF,TGCGCCAGCAGCCCCTCCCCGGACGTCTACGAGCAGTACTTC
.,few,TRBJ2-5,TRBV13,CASSLAPDLQETQYF,TGTGCCAGCAGCTTAGCGCCGGACCTCCAAGAGACCCAGTACTTC
TRBD1,.,TRBJ1-4,TRBV7-9,CASSIGQGDEKLFF,TGTGCCAGCAGCATAGGACAGGGGGATGAAAAACTGTTTTTT
TRBD1,.,TRBJ2-7,TRBV5-1,CASSLTLDRYYEQYF,TGCGCCAGCAGCTTGACCTTGGACAGGTACTACGAGCAGTACTTC
TRBD1,.,TRBJ2-6,TRBV7-3,CASSLDRAGANVLTF,TGTGCCAGCAGCTTGGACAGGGCCGGGGCCAACGTCCTGACTTTC
.,.,TRBJ2-5,TRBV29-1,CSGRVLDVRETQYF,TGCAGCGGTAGGGTACTAGATGTCCGAGAGACCCAGTACTTC
.,.,TRBJ1-1,TRBV6-2/TRBV6-3,CASSYGNTGTEAFF,TGTGCCAGCAGTTACGGGAATACAGGAACTGAAGCTTTCTTT
.,few,TRBJ1-1,TRBV6-5,CASSLRVQTEAFF,TGTGCCAGCAGTCTTAGGGTTCAGACTGAAGCTTTCTTT
.,.,TRBJ1-2,TRBV19,CASSGGREYDGYTF,TGTGCCAGTAGCGGGGGACGGGAGTATGATGGCTACACCTTC
TRBD1,.,TRBJ2-7,TRBV25-1,CASRLGGQGSYEQYF,TGTGCCAGCAGACTGGGGGGACAGGGGTCCTACGAGCAGTACTTC
TRBD2,once,TRBJ2-1,TRBV18,CASSPPSGTSGRGYNEQFF,TGTGCCAGCTCACCGCCGTCCGGGACTAGCGGGAGGGGATACAATGAGCAGTTCTTC
TRBD1,.,TRBJ2-3,TRBV28,CASSSIQGGGTDTQYF,TGTGCCAGCAGTAGTATACAGGGGGGAGGCACAGATACGCAGTATTTT
TRBD2,.,TRBJ2-3,TRBV28,CASRFNSGMYTDTQYF,TGTGCCAGCAGATTTAATAGCGGGATGTACACAGATACGCAGTATTTT
TRBD1,.,TRBJ1-5,TRBV19,CASSTGQGSGQPQHF,TGTGCCAGTAGTACAGGACAGGGCTCGGGACAGCCCCAGCATTTT
.,.,TRBJ1-6,TRBV4-3,CASSQVVRDNRSPLHF,TGCGCCAGCAGCCAAGTGGTCAGAGATAATAGATCACCCCTCCACTTT
TRBD1,.,TRBJ1-2,TRBV6-6,CASTKGQNYGYTF,TGTGCCAGCACCAAGGGACAGAACTATGGCTACACCTTC
.,.,TRBJ2-2,TRBV29-1,CSARGADSTGELFF,TGCAGCGCCCGCGGGGCCGATTCCACCGGGGAGCTGTTTTTT